Below are 14 T cell receptor beta chains sequenced from a single sample in a study of OX40 agonist ivuxolimab in advanced cancers. The repertoire was sequenced with immunoSEQ multiplex PCR; TCRdb's copy has only in-frame clones and lacks some. Of about 50,000 clones detected, 84% appear once; the ten largest clones hold over 0.55%. The sample consisted of CD4+ or CD8+ T cells sorted from blood, taken in a trial of the OX40 agonist ivuxolimab. Every receptor here comes from an adult with an advanced solid tumor such as melanoma, head and neck, liver or kidney cancer.

J is TRBJ2-1 and V is TRBV15; 7 bases are a match to TRBD1. The CDR3 covers 19 residues. Germline loops: CDR1 LNHNV, CDR2 YYDKDF (reference sequence). With 0 bases clipped from V and 0 bases from J, the junction kept 11 bases outside the gene matches. This CDR3 reads CATSRDLGTDQSSYNEQFF. CDR3 DNA sequence: TGTGCCACCAGCAGAGATCTAGGGACAGATCAAAGCTCCTACAATGAGCAGTTCTTC.

The chain couples TRBV10-3 to TRBJ2-3; 12 nucleotides line up with TRBD2. This CDR3 has 18 amino acids. Losses at the gene ends were 2 bases for V and 2 bases for J; bases not matched to a gene: 8. CDR1 is ENHRY, CDR2 SYGVKD, per germline. The CDR3, as DNA: TGTGCCATCAGTGAGGCCACTAGCGGGGGGCTAGCCACAGATACGCAGTATTTT. It codes for CAISEATSGGLATDTQYF.

In this sample, this clone turned up once. The genes are TRBV15 and TRBJ1-5; D is unresolved. Between the trimmed V and J ends, which lost 0 bases and 6 bases, there was a span of 3 bases. CDR1 is LNHNV, CDR2 YYDKDF, per germline (reference sequence). CDR3 size: 12 residues. The CDR3 is CATSRDAQPQHF. CDR3 coding DNA: TGTGCCACCAGCAGAGATGCTCAGCCCCAGCATTTT.

Points on this clone: This CDR3 is also generated by other DNA sequences in the sample. This chain joins TRBV5-6 and TRBJ2-3; D uncertain. The CDR3 has 13 amino acids. The V gene lost 0 bases and the J gene lost 5 bases, with 7 bases spanning the gap. Germline lookup yields CDR1 SGHDT and CDR2 YYEEEE. This CDR3 reads CASSLARRDTQYF. The CDR3 region has the DNA TGTGCCAGCAGCTTGGCGCGGAGAGATACGCAGTATTTT.

The rearrangement joins TRBV30 to TRBJ2-7; 9 positions match TRBD1. CDR3 length equals 16 residues. The junction had 17 bases not matched to a gene; V was cut back by 4 bases and J by 7 bases. Per germline, CDR1 GTSNPN and CDR2 SVGIG (reference sequence). The CDR3 sequence: CAWKNRDRVTSGEQYF. The CDR3 DNA reads TGTGCCTGGAAAAACCGGGACAGGGTAACTTCCGGAGAGCAGTACTTC.

CDR3 DNA sequence: TGTGCCAGCAGTTTTTATATGGGGGGGCGCTACGAGCAGTACTTC. Amino acid sequence: CASSFYMGGRYEQYF. This sequence joins TRBV28 and TRBJ2-7; a possible D gene is TRBD2 (7 bases). The CDR3 covers 15 residues. In germline, CDR1 is MDHEN, CDR2 SYDVKM. Deletions cut 3 bases from V and 3 bases from J, with 15 bases between.

The rearrangement links TRBV7-2 to TRBJ2-7; 9 bases align to TRBD2. The germline CDR1 and CDR2 sequences are SGHTA and FQGNSA. With 5 bases clipped from V and 5 bases from J, the junction kept 10 bases outside the gene matches. This CDR3 has 15 residues. For the CDR3, the DNA is TGTGCCAGCAGCCGTACAGGGGCGGGAGGGCACGAGCAGTACTTC. Its protein is CASSRTGAGGHEQYF.

This chain uses TRBV11-3 with TRBJ2-1; unclear D gene. V lost 4 bases, J lost 5 bases, and 12 bases lay in between. Germline loops: CDR1 SGHNT, CDR2 YENEEA. The CDR3 spans 14 residues. CDR3 sequence reads: CASSSSLLNNEQFF. CDR3 bases: TGTGCCAGCAGCTCAAGCTTACTTAACAATGAGCAGTTCTTC.

In DNA, the CDR3 is TGTGCCAGCTCACCACAGGGGACAGGGGTTGGGAATTCACCCCTCCACTTT. It codes for CASSPQGTGVGNSPLHF. The rearrangement uses TRBV18 and TRBJ1-6; 10 bases align to TRBD1. This CDR3 contains 17 residues. Germline CDR1 and CDR2: KGHSH and LQKENI. The ends lost 1 base at V and 7 bases at J; junction bases unmatched: 7.

The chain carries TRBV7-3 and TRBJ1-1, with 9 bases fitting TRBD1. V was clipped by 4 bases and J by 0 bases; unmatched bases: 3. CDR1 is SGHTA and CDR2 is FQGTGA in the germline V gene. The CDR3 contains 15 residues. The CDR3 is CASSYGTGMNTEAFF. As DNA, the CDR3 is TGTGCCAGCAGCTACGGGACAGGGATGAACACTGAAGCTTTCTTT.

This clone was seen only once. The chain links TRBV27 to TRBJ1-5; 7 bases fit TRBD1. Looked up from germline, CDR1 is MNHEY and CDR2 is SMNVEV (reference sequence). V shed 4 bases, J shed 2 bases, and the junction held 5 bases outside the gene matches. This CDR3 region has 15 residues. CDR3 in DNA: TGTGCCAGCAGTTCGACAGGGAGAGGCAATCAGCCCCAGCATTTT. This sequence encodes CASSSTGRGNQPQHF.

The chain couples TRBV19 to TRBJ2-1; 8 bases agree with TRBD1. The CDR3 is made up of 15 amino acids. Germline-derived CDR1 and CDR2 are LNHDA and SQIVND (reference sequence). V shed 5 bases, J shed 8 bases, and the junction held 11 bases outside the gene matches. DNA for the CDR3: TGTGCCAGTAGTCTGACAGGGGTATTTGGTTATGAGCAGTTCTTC. Its translation is CASSLTGVFGYEQFF.

This chain links TRBV10-3 with TRBJ2-7, with 8 bases matching TRBD1. In germline, CDR1 is ENHRY, CDR2 SYGVKD. The CDR3 contains 12 residues. The V segment lost 10 bases and the J segment 6 bases; nucleotides outside the gene matches: 8. Here the CDR3 reads CATGQGNSEQYF. The CDR3 DNA sequence: TGTGCCACCGGACAGGGAAATTCCGAGCAGTACTTC.

The chain joins TRBV5-4 to TRBJ2-7; TRBD1 might be the D (5 bases). Germline CDR1 is SGHNT and CDR2 is YYREEE (reference sequence). This CDR3 is 15 amino acids long. V shed 1 base and J shed 5 bases, with 16 bases lying between them. Written as DNA, the CDR3 is TGTGCCAGCAGCTTGATTGGGGCCCGGGTGGACGAGCAGTACTTC. Translated, it gives CASSLIGARVDEQYF.